The 8 T cell receptor beta chains presented below share a single source sample, sequenced in a study of technical replicates of blood from a handful of donors. Profiling relied on immunoSEQ multiplex PCR, and the TCRdb table lists in-frame clones only, not all of them. The sample yields about 49,000 clones, 92% seen once. What was sequenced was PBMCs. The receptors were sampled from a human donor in good health. Some clones in this sample may be carry-over from other donors' samples.

The chain couples TRBV7-2 to TRBJ2-1; the match to TRBD2 covers 16 bases. V trimming: 4 bases; J trimming: 0 bases; junction bases outside the gene matches: 6. Germline V gene lookup returns CDR1 SGHTA and CDR2 FQGNSA. The CDR3 spans 19 residues. CDR3 coding DNA: TGTGCCAGCAGCTCACCGGGACTAGCGGGAGGGAGCTCCTACAATGAGCAGTTCTTC. It translates to CASSSPGLAGGSSYNEQFF.

This rearrangement joins TRBV28 to TRBJ1-1; TRBD1 is a possible D gene (5 bases). Germline V CDR1 and CDR2: MDHEN, SYDVKM. CDR3 length equals 17 residues. Trimming removed 6 bases at V and 1 base at J, with 21 bases between. DNA for the CDR3: TGTGCCAGCAGGGGGAGGGAAGGGGTCGATCCGAACACTGAAGCTTTCTTT. Amino acid sequence: CASRGREGVDPNTEAFF.

CDR3 residues: CSVMRTGRDEQYF. DNA for the CDR3: TGCAGCGTCATGAGGACAGGGAGGGACGAGCAGTACTTC. This sequence joins TRBV29-1 and TRBJ2-7; weak D call: TRBD1 (8 bases). The CDR3 extends over 13 amino acids. The ends were cut back, 6 bases at V and 5 bases at J, with 17 bases in the middle. Germline V gene sequence: CDR1 SQVTM, CDR2 ANQGSEA.

V gene TRBV7-2 combines with J gene TRBJ1-1; 9 positions agree with TRBD1. CDR3 length equals 15 residues. The trim removed 5 bases at V and 3 bases at J, leaving 7 bases unmatched. Germline V gene sequence: CDR1 SGHTA, CDR2 FQGNSA. The DNA for the CDR3 is TGTGCCAGCAGCATACAGGGGGCGTGGGACACTGAAGCTTTCTTT. Translation gives CASSIQGAWDTEAFF.

The J gene is TRBJ2-2, the V gene TRBV6-5, with no clear D. Germline V gene sequence: CDR1 MNHEY, CDR2 SVGAGI. V was shortened by 3 bases and J by 1 base, with 9 bases between the two germline ends. The CDR3 covers 15 residues. The CDR3: CASSYSVKNTGELFF. The DNA of the CDR3 is TGTGCCAGCAGTTATTCAGTGAAGAACACCGGGGAGCTGTTTTTT.

CDR3 nucleotides: TGTGCCAGCCGGACTAGCGGGGTCTACAATGAGCAGTTCTTC. Translated, it gives CASRTSGVYNEQFF. The chain couples TRBV2 to TRBJ2-1; the match to TRBD2 covers 12 bases. Per germline, CDR1 SNHLY and CDR2 FYNNEI. This CDR3 spans 14 amino acids. V lost 8 bases and J lost 3; bases outside the gene matches: 2.

The chain carries TRBV7-3 and TRBJ2-2; D uncertain. The CDR3 contains 13 residues. Germline V gene lookup returns CDR1 SGHTA and CDR2 FQGTGA. V was cut by 5 bases and J by 7 bases, with 11 bases left in between. The CDR3 is CASSPIESGELFF. CDR3 nucleotides: TGTGCCAGCAGCCCGATAGAGAGCGGGGAGCTGTTTTTT.

The genes are TRBV19 and TRBJ2-3; TRBD1 is a possible D gene (5 bases). With 6 bases removed from V and 7 bases from J, the gap between germline ends came to 17 bases. This CDR3 spans 14 amino acids. Germline V gene sequence: CDR1 LNHDA, CDR2 SQIVND (reference sequence). The DNA of the CDR3 is TGTGCCAGTAGCAAGGGGCCGGTCGTGCATACGCAGTATTTT. The encoded protein is CASSKGPVVHTQYF.